Below, 18 T cell receptor beta chains from the same sample are listed, as sequenced in a study of blood T cell repertoires in COVID-19. Data came from immunoSEQ multiplex PCR; TCRdb stores just in-frame clones and leaves some out. Altogether about 320,000 clones are present, about 85% being singletons, with the ten largest covering about 1.9%. What was sequenced was PBMCs or T cells enriched from blood (not recorded which). The origin of the receptors is a woman aged 25 to 39 who had been exposed to COVID-19.

The J gene is TRBJ2-5, the V gene TRBV5-4; no clear D gene. Trimming removed 3 bases from V and 0 bases from J, with 12 bases in between. This CDR3 is 15 amino acids long. Germline loops: CDR1 SGHNT, CDR2 YYREEE (reference sequence). The CDR3, as DNA: TGTGCCAGCAGCTCCCAGTCCCTGAACCAAGAGACCCAGTACTTC. Protein: CASSSQSLNQETQYF.

This clone was counted once. The V gene is TRBV3-1 (or the pseudogene TRBV3-2), the J gene TRBJ2-5, with D tentatively TRBD2 (5 bases). This CDR3 spans 15 amino acids. The ends were cut back, 4 bases at V and 3 bases at J, with 15 bases in the middle. Germline V lookup: CDR1 LGHDT, CDR2 YNNKEL (reference sequence). The CDR3 region is CASSLLRAAEETQYF. The CDR3 coding sequence is TGTGCCAGCAGCCTCTTAAGAGCGGCCGAAGAGACCCAGTACTTC.

This clone appeared a few times. The chain recombines TRBV7-9 with TRBJ1-6, with D possibly matching TRBD1 (5 bases). Germline CDR1 and CDR2: SEHNR and FQNEAQ (reference sequence). The V and J ends lost 6 bases and 8 bases respectively, with 20 bases between them. The CDR3 has 16 residues. The CDR3 coding sequence is TGTGCCAGCAGTATTAGTTCGGCAGGGTTGTATTCACCCCTCCACTTT. Translating it yields CASSISSAGLYSPLHF.

The V and J genes are TRBV6-1 and TRBJ1-1; 7 positions match TRBD1. V lost 2 bases to trimming and J lost 0 bases; unmatched junction nucleotides: 6. The germline V gene encodes CDR1 MNHNS and CDR2 SASEGT. CDR3 length: 16 residues. This CDR3 reads CASSERPTGVNTEAFF. The CDR3 coding sequence is TGTGCCAGCAGTGAACGCCCTACAGGGGTGAACACTGAAGCTTTCTTT.

This chain joins TRBV6-2 or TRBV6-3 and TRBJ1-3; D not resolved. The CDR3 has 13 amino acids. CDR1 and CDR2 (germline): MNHEY, SVGEGT. Trimming removed 6 bases from V and 1 base from J, with 7 bases in between. The CDR3 DNA sequence: TGTGCCAGCAGCCGTAATTCTGGAAACACCATATATTTT. It yields the protein CASSRNSGNTIYF.

The chain combines TRBV4-3 with TRBJ1-4, with TRBD1 matching over 8 bases. Germline CDR1 and CDR2: LGHNA and YSLEER. V lost 0 bases to trimming and J lost 4 bases; unmatched junction nucleotides: 4. CDR3 length: 16 amino acids. The CDR3 loop is CASSQDLDRGNEKLFF. CDR3 coding DNA: TGCGCCAGCAGCCAAGATCTCGACAGGGGTAATGAAAAACTGTTTTTT.

The chain is built from TRBV7-2 and TRBJ2-7; 8 positions agree with TRBD2. The CDR3 is made up of 13 amino acids. Trimming cost V 6 bases and J 4 bases; bases outside gene matches: 5. From germline, CDR1 is SGHTA and CDR2 FQGNSA. CDR3 residues: CASRPAGAYEQYF. CDR3 in DNA: TGTGCCAGCAGACCAGCGGGAGCATACGAGCAGTACTTC.

The chain couples TRBV4-1 to TRBJ2-7; 9 bases agree with TRBD1. V lost 4 bases and J lost 6; bases outside the gene matches: 1. CDR3 size: 12 residues. CDR1 MGHRA and CDR2 YSYEKL come from the germline V gene. CDR3: CASSPTGGEQYF. The CDR3 DNA sequence: TGCGCCAGCAGCCCGACAGGGGGCGAGCAGTACTTC.

The chain joins TRBV10-3 to TRBJ2-7; TRBD2 aligns across 12 bases. V gave up 6 bases and J gave up 5 bases; unmatched junction bases: 17. The CDR3 length is 18 residues. Germline assignment: CDR1 ENHRY and CDR2 SYGVKD. Here the CDR3 DNA reads TGTGCCATCAGAAGTCAGACTAGCGGGAGTTTAATCCCCCACGAGCAGTACTTC. Amino acids: CAIRSQTSGSLIPHEQYF.

V and J are TRBV7-9 and TRBJ1-2, with 7 bases matching TRBD1. This CDR3 has 13 residues. The ends lost 8 bases at V and 5 bases at J; junction bases unmatched: 8. In germline, CDR1 is SEHNR, CDR2 FQNEAQ (reference sequence). CDR3 region: CASEGAGGYGYTF. Written as DNA, the CDR3 is TGTGCCAGCGAGGGGGCAGGGGGATATGGCTACACCTTC. The full variable domain, rest sourced from reference TRBV7-9 and TRBJ1-2, is DTGVSQNPRHKITKRGQNVTFRCDPISEHNRLYWYRQTLGQGPEFLTYFQNEAQLEKSRLLSDRFSAERPKGSFSTLEIQRTEQGDSAMYLCASEGAGGYGYTFGSGTRLTVV.

The chain couples TRBV28 to TRBJ1-3, with D uncertain. The germline V gene encodes CDR1 MDHEN and CDR2 SYDVKM. This CDR3 is 17 amino acids long. V was cut by 5 bases and J by 0 bases, with 17 bases left in between. CDR3 in amino acids: CASSSAGGRSSGNTIYF. For the CDR3, the DNA is TGTGCCAGCAGTAGCGCGGGTGGAAGGAGCTCTGGAAACACCATATATTTT. Full variable domain (remainder filled in from reference TRBV28 and TRBJ1-3): DVKVTQSSRYLVKRTGEKVFLECVQDMDHENMFWYRQDPGLGLRLIYFSYDVKMKEKGDIPEGYSVSREKKERFSLILESASTNQTSMYLCASSSAGGRSSGNTIYFGEGSWLTVV.

The CDR3 DNA reads as TGTGCCAGCAGCCCTCGGGGTAGCGGGGGGAGAAATGAGCAGTTCTTC. This sequence encodes CASSPRGSGGRNEQFF. The gene calls are TRBV7-2 and TRBJ2-1; TRBD2 matches 10 bases. Germline trimming cut 5 bases from V and 7 bases from J; bases unmatched to any gene: 11. This CDR3 contains 16 residues. Germline CDR1 SGHTA, CDR2 FQGNSA.

CDR3 sequence (DNA): TGTGCCAGCAGTGACACGCACAGGCATGAGGAGACCCAGTACTTC. Translated, it gives CASSDTHRHEETQYF. V and J are TRBV25-1 and TRBJ2-5; TRBD1 is a possible D gene (5 bases). The CDR3 loop spans 15 amino acids. V was pared by 3 bases and J by 5 bases, with 16 bases between. CDR1 MGHDK and CDR2 SYGVNS come from the germline V gene.

This clone was found a few times. The chain combines TRBV7-2 with TRBJ1-2, with a possible D match to TRBD1 (6 bases). The germline gives CDR1 SGHTA, CDR2 FQGNSA. Between the trimmed V and J ends, which lost 5 bases and 4 bases, there was a span of 17 bases. This CDR3 comprises 15 residues. CDR3 residues: CASSPQGTQPYGYTF. The CDR3 DNA reads as TGTGCCAGCAGCCCGCAGGGGACCCAGCCCTATGGCTACACCTTC.

CDR3 in amino acids: CASTQNYEQYF. CDR3 in DNA: TGTGCCAGCACCCAGAACTACGAGCAGTACTTC. The chain has TRBV6-5 and TRBJ2-7, with unresolved D. Per germline, CDR1 MNHEY and CDR2 SVGAGI. The CDR3 extends over 11 amino acids. Trimming pared 7 bases from V and 3 bases from J, leaving 7 bases between.

The chain uses TRBV5-1 and TRBJ2-3; 10 positions match TRBD2. CDR1 is SGHRS, CDR2 YFSETQ, per germline. The CDR3 runs 18 residues. J gave up 2 bases and V 1 base, and 10 bases lay outside the gene matches. The DNA for the CDR3 is TGCGCCAGCAGCTTGATAGTGGGCAGCGGGAGGGCCACAGATACGCAGTATTTT. Translation: CASSLIVGSGRATDTQYF.

V gene TRBV25-1 combines with J gene TRBJ1-1, with D unclear. V lost 4 bases to trimming and J lost 5 bases, with 8 bases between them. The CDR3 has 12 residues. Germline assignment: CDR1 MGHDK and CDR2 SYGVNS. This CDR3 reads CASSGGRTEAFF. CDR3 in DNA: TGTGCCAGCAGTGGCGGTAGGACTGAAGCTTTCTTT.

The rearrangement uses TRBV28 and TRBJ1-1; D not certain. V shed 5 bases and J shed 6 bases, with 16 bases lying between them. Germline values: CDR1 MDHEN, CDR2 SYDVKM. The CDR3 sequence is 14 residues long. CDR3 DNA: TGTGCCAGCAGTCAAGGTAGCGGTCGCTCTGAAGCTTTCTTT. Translation gives CASSQGSGRSEAFF. The full variable domain, completed using reference TRBV28 and TRBJ1-1, is DVKVTQSSRYLVKRTGEKVFLECVQDMDHENMFWYRQDPGLGLRLIYFSYDVKMKEKGDIPEGYSVSREKKERFSLILESASTNQTSMYLCASSQGSGRSEAFFGQGTRLTVV.